These 32 T cell receptor beta chains were sequenced from one sample in a study of cytomegalovirus exposure and HLA in healthy donors. The PCR ran on 60 Vbeta and 13 Jbeta primers. TCRdb keeps only in-frame clones here, not all; method: immunoSEQ multiplex PCR. The sample yields about 160,000 clones, 76% seen once. The source material was PBMCs. The source is a female donor in good health and CMV-seronegative.

The chain is built from TRBV7-2 and TRBJ2-1; TRBD2 might be the D (6 bases). Deletions cut 4 bases from V and 6 bases from J, with 16 bases between. The CDR3 loop spans 15 amino acids. Germline V CDR1 and CDR2: SGHTA, FQGNSA. CDR3 protein: CASSYQGGPLNEQFF. CDR3 DNA: TGTGCCAGCAGCTACCAGGGAGGCCCCCTCAATGAGCAGTTCTTC.

In its sample, this clone was seen a few times. The rearrangement uses TRBV6-5 and TRBJ2-7; 8 bases are shared with TRBD1. CDR1 is MNHEY, CDR2 SVGAGI, per germline. This CDR3 is built from 15 residues. Germline trimming cut 6 bases from V and 3 bases from J; bases unmatched to any gene: 10. CDR3 DNA: TGTGCCAGCAGCCCAGGGGGCGCTTATGGCTACGAGCAGTACTTC. Translated: CASSPGGAYGYEQYF.

J is TRBJ2-3 and V is TRBV6-4, with 8 nucleotides matching TRBD2. Germline trimming cut 0 bases from V and 2 bases from J; bases unmatched to any gene: 7. Per the germline V gene, CDR1 is MRHNA and CDR2 is SNTAGT. This CDR3 comprises 17 residues. The CDR3 bases are TGTGCCAGCAGTGACTCGGGAAGCGGGGGCCCCACAGATACGCAGTATTTT. It translates to CASSDSGSGGPTDTQYF.

This clone was seen a few times. The J gene is TRBJ2-5, the V gene TRBV5-1; TRBD1 matches at 8 bases. Losses at the gene ends were 5 bases for V and 4 bases for J; bases not matched to a gene: 7. This CDR3 has 14 residues. The V gene's germline CDR1 is SGHRS and CDR2 YFSETQ. The CDR3 nucleotides read TGCGCCAGCAGGGGGCAGGGGGCATCAGAGACCCAGTACTTC. Translated, it gives CASRGQGASETQYF.

The chain carries TRBV30 and TRBJ2-3; D is possibly TRBD2 (7 bases). With 0 bases removed from V and 9 bases from J, the gap between germline ends came to 10 bases. The CDR3 is made up of 12 amino acids. Germline V gives CDR1 GTSNPN, CDR2 SVGIG (reference sequence). The CDR3 here is CAWSVRGGTQYF. CDR3 DNA sequence: TGTGCCTGGAGTGTAAGGGGGGGGACGCAGTATTTT.

V and J are TRBV7-2 and TRBJ2-7, with TRBD2 as a possible D gene (6 bases). This CDR3 contains 14 residues. Germline-derived CDR1 and CDR2 are SGHTA and FQGNSA. The V and J ends lost 1 base and 6 bases respectively, with 13 bases between them. CDR3 DNA sequence: TGTGCCAGCAGCTTAGGGGGGACCGGGGGCGAGCAGTACTTC. The encoded protein is CASSLGGTGGEQYF. The whole variable domain, filled in from reference TRBV7-2 and TRBJ2-7, reads GAGVSQSPSNKVTEKGKDVELRCDPISGHTALYWYRQSLGQGLEFLIYFQGNSAPDKSGLPSDRFSAERTGGSVSTLTIQRTQQEDSAVYLCASSLGGTGGEQYFGPGTRLTVT.

V is TRBV5-1 and J is TRBJ2-2; D ambiguous. Trimming left V 0 bases short and J 6 bases short, with 9 bases between. Per germline, CDR1 SGHRS and CDR2 YFSETQ. The CDR3 consists of 14 residues. CDR3 nucleotide sequence: TGCGCCAGCAGCTTGGCCCGGGTCGCCGGGGAGCTGTTTTTT. Protein product: CASSLARVAGELFF.

The chain carries TRBV9 and TRBJ2-3, with D possibly TRBD2 on 5 matching bases. The germline gives CDR1 SGDLS, CDR2 YYNGEE. V was cut by 0 bases and J by 0 bases, with 11 bases left in between. This CDR3 spans 16 amino acids. CDR3 residues: CASSVVAGRSTDTQYF. The CDR3 DNA reads TGTGCCAGCAGCGTAGTGGCGGGTAGGAGCACAGATACGCAGTATTTT.

The CDR3: CASSHLTGNTEAFF. Written as DNA, the CDR3 is TGTGCCAGTAGCCACCTGACAGGGAATACTGAAGCTTTCTTT. V is TRBV19 and J is TRBJ1-1, with TRBD1 identical over 7 bases. V lost 6 bases and J lost 5; bases outside the gene matches: 9. This CDR3 has 14 amino acids. The germline V gene has CDR1 LNHDA and CDR2 SQIVND (reference sequence).

This chain connects TRBV4-3 to TRBJ1-3; D remains ambiguous. Germline CDR1 reads LGHNA; CDR2 reads YSLEER. The CDR3 is made up of 17 amino acids. Trimming pared 0 bases from V and 0 bases from J, leaving 12 bases between. The CDR3 here is CASSQDFDRGSGNTIYF. CDR3 nucleotides: TGCGCCAGCAGCCAAGATTTTGACCGCGGCTCTGGAAACACCATATATTTT.

The chain couples TRBV7-3 to TRBJ2-2, with 10 bases identical to TRBD1. This CDR3 is built from 16 residues. V shed 4 bases and J 8 bases; nucleotides not matched to a gene: 10. Germline V gives CDR1 SGHTA, CDR2 FQGTGA. In DNA, the CDR3 is TGTGCCAGCAGCTACTTGACAGGGGGCGCGTCAGGGGAGCTGTTTTTT. Its translation: CASSYLTGGASGELFF.

The J gene is TRBJ2-1, the V gene TRBV9; D is possibly TRBD2 (6 bases). The CDR3 runs to 15 residues. Germline V gene data show CDR1 as SGDLS and CDR2 as YYNGEE. Trimming took 6 bases from V and 0 from J, leaving 13 bases between them. This CDR3 reads CASTPDGSSYNEQFF. The CDR3 DNA reads as TGTGCCAGCACCCCAGACGGGAGCTCCTACAATGAGCAGTTCTTC.

This rearrangement joins TRBV7-2 to TRBJ1-2; D is ambiguous. The length of the CDR3 is 13 residues. Germline CDR1 reads SGHTA; CDR2 reads FQGNSA. Deletions cut 3 bases from V and 8 bases from J, with 13 bases between. This CDR3 reads CASSFRTAVGYTF. In DNA, the CDR3 is TGTGCCAGCAGCTTCCGCACCGCGGTGGGCTACACCTTC.

This chain uses TRBV7-3 with TRBJ2-1, with D tentatively TRBD2 (7 bases). Germline CDR1 SGHTA, CDR2 FQGTGA. Trimming took off 5 bases at V and 7 bases at J, with 15 bases between the two ends. The CDR3 contains 14 residues. In nucleotides, the CDR3 is TGTGCCAGCAGCCAACGGACAGCGGGGAATGAGCAGTTCTTC. Protein sequence: CASSQRTAGNEQFF.

The chain couples TRBV4-3 to TRBJ1-3; tentative D call: TRBD1 (5 bases). Trimming took off 1 base at V and 0 bases at J, with 10 bases between the two ends. The CDR3 runs to 16 residues. From germline, CDR1 is LGHNA and CDR2 YSLEER. CDR3 in amino acids: CASSQGYGGSGNTIYF. As DNA, the CDR3 is TGCGCCAGCAGCCAAGGTTACGGGGGCTCTGGAAACACCATATATTTT.

The CDR3 DNA is TGTGCCAGCAACCCGGGGACAGGCCCTGGGGAGCAGTACTTC. Its translation: CASNPGTGPGEQYF. The chain employs TRBV2 and TRBJ2-7; TRBD1 matches at 8 bases. Germline lookup yields CDR1 SNHLY and CDR2 FYNNEI. Losses at the gene ends were 7 bases for V and 7 bases for J; bases not matched to a gene: 12. The CDR3 spans 14 residues.

The DNA of the CDR3 is TGTGCCAGTAGTATAGCTTCGACAGCCGTGACGCCCCAGCATTTT. This translates into CASSIASTAVTPQHF. The chain joins TRBV19 to TRBJ1-5; tentatively, D is TRBD1 (5 bases). The CDR3 is 15 residues long. Germline V gene data show CDR1 as LNHDA and CDR2 as SQIVND (reference sequence). V lost 1 base to trimming and J lost 9 bases, with 16 bases between them.

The genes are TRBV7-8 and TRBJ1-3; D is possibly TRBD1 (5 bases). CDR3 length: 16 amino acids. Trimming took 7 bases from V and 4 from J, leaving 20 bases between them. Germline V gene lookup returns CDR1 SGHVS and CDR2 FQNEAQ. The DNA of the CDR3 is TGTGCCAGCAAAATTTTCCCAGGGAGGGGAGGAAACACCATATATTTT. Its protein product is CASKIFPGRGGNTIYF.

The rearrangement uses TRBV30 and TRBJ2-5; 8 nucleotides match TRBD2. V shed 1 base, J shed 2 bases, and the junction held 6 bases outside the gene matches. CDR3 length: 15 residues. Germline loops: CDR1 GTSNPN, CDR2 SVGIG (reference sequence). This CDR3 is CAWSDRGGPQETQYF. DNA of the CDR3: TGTGCCTGGAGTGACCGGGGGGGTCCTCAAGAGACCCAGTACTTC.

The chain has TRBV7-9 and TRBJ2-3; D unresolved. CDR3 length equals 13 residues. V dropped 5 bases and J dropped 5 bases, with 11 bases sitting between them. Germline assignment: CDR1 SEHNR and CDR2 FQNEAQ (reference sequence). The chain's CDR3 is CASSRSGLDTQYF. Written as DNA, the CDR3 is TGTGCCAGCAGCCGGTCAGGCCTAGATACGCAGTATTTT.

This sequence joins TRBV7-2 and TRBJ2-5, with 7 bases lining up with TRBD1. The CDR3 is 14 residues long. Unmatched junction bases numbered 6, after V lost 5 bases and J lost 3 bases. Germline V gene sequence: CDR1 SGHTA, CDR2 FQGNSA. CDR3 protein: CASSLRDRKETQYF. The CDR3 DNA sequence: TGTGCCAGCAGCCTCCGGGACAGAAAAGAGACCCAGTACTTC.

This clone was picked up a small number of times. The chain recombines TRBV11-2 with TRBJ2-5; TRBD2 might be the D (5 bases). CDR1 and CDR2 from the germline V gene are SGHAT and FQNNGV. Trimming stripped 6 bases from V and 5 bases from J, with 10 bases between. The CDR3 has 12 amino acids. The DNA for the CDR3 is TGTGCCAGCAGTCCTACTAGGGAGACCCAGTACTTC. This codes for CASSPTRETQYF.

This chain uses TRBV7-3 with TRBJ2-7; TRBD2 is a possible D gene (5 bases). Germline CDR1 SGHTA, CDR2 FQGTGA. V dropped 5 bases and J dropped 2 bases, with 13 bases sitting between them. CDR3 size: 14 residues. The CDR3 loop is CASSPRGDPYEQYF. The CDR3 coding sequence is TGTGCCAGCAGCCCCCGGGGAGACCCCTACGAGCAGTACTTC.

The chain uses TRBV5-4 and TRBJ2-4; no reliable D call. Germline assignment: CDR1 SGHNT and CDR2 YYREEE (reference sequence). Trimming took off 0 bases at V and 0 bases at J, with 10 bases between the two ends. This CDR3 contains 16 residues. The CDR3 nucleotides are TGTGCCAGCAGCTTGGGGGCGCCTCTAGCCAAAAACATTCAGTACTTC. This gives the protein CASSLGAPLAKNIQYF.

The rearrangement links TRBV6-6 to TRBJ2-1, with D tentatively TRBD2 (7 bases). There are 16 residues in the CDR3. CDR1 and CDR2 (germline): MNHNY, SVGAGI (reference sequence). The ends were cut back, 0 bases at V and 7 bases at J, with 16 bases in the middle. CDR3 in amino acids: CASSYSGGGLANEQFF. As DNA, the CDR3 is TGTGCCAGCAGTTACTCGGGAGGGGGGCTAGCGAATGAGCAGTTCTTC.

This clone has just one count. This chain joins TRBV10-2 and TRBJ1-2; 8 nucleotides match TRBD1. Germline V gene sequence: CDR1 WSHSY, CDR2 SAAADI. The CDR3 is 12 residues long. The V gene end was trimmed by 5 bases and the J gene end by 5 bases; junction bases not matched to a gene: 1. The CDR3 is CASSRTGYGYTF. CDR3 sequence (DNA): TGCGCCAGCAGTAGGACAGGGTATGGCTACACCTTC.

The J gene is TRBJ2-3, the V gene TRBV18; TRBD2 aligns across 9 bases. The V and J ends lost 3 bases and 1 base, in that order; junction bases with no gene match: 5. Germline lookup yields CDR1 KGHSH and CDR2 LQKENI. The CDR3 is made up of 16 amino acids. CDR3 nucleotides: TGTGCCAGCTCACCGAAGATAGCGGGGGGCACAGATACGCAGTATTTT. Its translation is CASSPKIAGGTDTQYF.

The V and J genes are TRBV5-1 and TRBJ2-1, with 9 bases lining up with TRBD2. In germline, CDR1 is SGHRS, CDR2 YFSETQ. The CDR3 contains 14 residues. Trimming at V came to 4 bases and at J to 9 bases, leaving 8 bases not matched to a gene. The CDR3 here is CASSPGGGAFEQFF. The CDR3 nucleotides are TGCGCCAGCAGCCCGGGCGGGGGGGCCTTTGAGCAGTTCTTC. The whole variable domain, filled in from reference TRBV5-1 and TRBJ2-1, reads KAGVTQTPRYLIKTRGQQVTLSCSPISGHRSVSWYQQTPGQGLQFLFEYFSETQRNKGNFPGRFSGRQFSNSRSEMNVSTLELGDSALYLCASSPGGGAFEQFFGPGTRLTVL.

A few counts support this clone. The rearrangement links TRBV5-1 to TRBJ2-5; 8 bases align to TRBD1. V was clipped by 6 bases and J by 1 base; unmatched bases: 8. The CDR3 loop spans 15 amino acids. CDR1 and CDR2 from the germline V gene are SGHRS and YFSETQ. This chain's CDR3 is CASTDQGATQETQYF. The DNA for the CDR3 is TGCGCCAGCACAGATCAGGGGGCAACCCAAGAGACCCAGTACTTC.

V is TRBV7-8 and J is TRBJ2-5; TRBD2 aligns across 9 bases. The CDR3 sequence is 14 residues long. CDR1 is SGHVS and CDR2 is FQNEAQ in the germline V gene. The V and J ends lost 7 bases and 4 bases, in that order; junction bases with no gene match: 7. The DNA for the CDR3 is TGTGCCAGCACAGAGAGCGGGAGGTTAGAGACCCAGTACTTC. This sequence encodes CASTESGRLETQYF.

CDR3 nucleotides: TGTGCCAGCTCAGGCGGACAGGAAACCTATGGCTACACCTTC. Its protein is CASSGGQETYGYTF. V and J are TRBV18 and TRBJ1-2; 7 bases are shared with TRBD1. This CDR3 contains 14 residues. V dropped 5 bases and J dropped 4; count of bases not matched to a gene: 7. Germline V gene data show CDR1 as KGHSH and CDR2 as LQKENI.

The chain has TRBV4-3 and TRBJ2-5; the D is unclear. The CDR3 has 13 amino acids. Trimming left V 5 bases short and J 2 bases short, with 9 bases between. Germline CDR1 LGHNA, CDR2 YSLEER. DNA for the CDR3: TGCGCCAGCAGCTACAGTGGACAAGAGACCCAGTACTTC. Encoded protein: CASSYSGQETQYF.